Given below is one T cell receptor (beta chain) in context. This sample is drawn from a study of blood T cell repertoires in COVID-19. The germline V gene has CDR1 LGHNA and CDR2 YSLEER. CDR3 length equals 15 residues. V dropped 2 bases and J dropped 8 bases, with 15 bases sitting between them. Study processing details: Amplification of reference gene primers was used by the study to estimate nucleated cell counts. Using immunoSEQ multiplex PCR, the repertoire was profiled, and TCRdb retains in-frame clones only, with some absent. V, J and clone size reflect that table, while D and trimming were determined from the DNA. The table lists some 270,000 clones, approximately 81% of them singletons.

The TCR originated in a woman aged 50 to 65 who had been exposed to COVID-19. This chain connects TRBV4-3 to TRBJ1-4; D ambiguous. Sequenced input: PBMCs or T cells enriched from blood (not recorded which). The CDR3 sequence: CASSQSRTQGEKLFF. Written as DNA, the CDR3 is TGCGCCAGCAGCCAATCCCGGACTCAAGGGGAAAAACTGTTTTTT.